This TCR beta chain is from a study of blood T cell repertoires in COVID-19. About the research overall: Whether acute or convalescent, the COVID-19 samples came from the United States, Italy and Spain. PBMCs, B-cell-depleted T cells, or T cells provided the cDNA or gDNA that made up the material.

Authors' analysis steps: Counts of nucleated cells, estimated from reference gene primer amplification, were obtained. Profiling relied on immunoSEQ multiplex PCR, and the TCRdb table lists in-frame clones only, not all of them. Clone size and the V and J calls come from that table; the DNA yielded D and trimming. The sample has roughly 120,000 clones, more than 70% seen once. CDR1 is MNHEY and CDR2 is SMNVEV in the germline V gene (reference sequence). Trimming left V 6 bases short and J 2 bases short, with 14 bases between. The CDR3 has 15 residues. The sequence derives from a human donor in a cohort sampled during active COVID-19. The source material was peripheral blood. The chain is built from TRBV27 and TRBJ2-4, with D perhaps TRBD1 (6 bases). CDR3 loop: CASSLYRESKNIQYF. CDR3 sequence (DNA): TGTGCCAGCAGCCTTTACAGGGAATCCAAAAACATTCAGTACTTC.